This entry describes one TCR beta chain. Antigen: not known. Library preparation for TCR beta used quantitative 5'-RACE with molecular barcodes. TCRdb ran MiXCR on the 5' RACE reads and lists one entry per CDR3 protein. The data contain over 700,000 distinct CDR3 sequences, around a fifth of them singletons. The data were obtained in a study of CD8 T cells in ankylosing spondylitis. Findings and limits, study-wide: Enrichment of disease-linked clones was reportedly significant in matched ankylosing spondylitis synovial fluid. The study identified a TCR beta motif of under ten highly homologous variants that appeared characteristic of ankylosing spondylitis blood.

In germline, CDR1 is DFQATT, CDR2 SNEGSKA (reference sequence). The CDR3 is made up of 15 amino acids. Germline trimming cut 7 bases from V and 5 bases from J; bases unmatched to any gene: 8. The sequenced sample consisted of blood, either unsorted or a sorted T cell fraction (not recorded which). The chain employs TRBV20-1 and TRBJ2-7, with 16 nucleotides matching TRBD2. This TCR was sampled from a male donor with ankylosing spondylitis. CDR3 sequence reads: CSVIGTSGRVDEQYF. In DNA, the CDR3 is TGCAGTGTTATCGGGACTAGCGGGAGGGTCGACGAGCAGTACTTC.